This T cell receptor beta chain was profiled in a study of post-analysis software for immune sequencing data. Across the study: Included among the disease courses, which were recorded for the cohort, were relapsing-remitting, secondary progressive and progressive-relapsing multiple sclerosis. Study observations and caveats: Roughly five TRBV segments were more frequent in patients than controls; TRBV5-6, TRBV5-1 and TRBV20-1 belonged to this group. Clustering by F measure revealed strong co-clustering among samples prepared together in one batch.

V shed 3 bases and J shed 8 bases, with 11 bases lying between them. The CDR3 loop spans 12 amino acids. The germline V gene encodes CDR1 DFQATT and CDR2 SNEGSKA (reference sequence). Unique molecular identifiers tagged the TCR beta cDNA libraries. It was from roughly 0.93 to 9.6 million T cells that 530,000 or so cDNA molecules came. Each CDR3 protein gets one entry after TCRdb re-called the PCR reads with MiXCR. The data contain roughly 160,000 distinct CDR3 sequences, about 37% of them singletons. The table lists this clonotype with many counts. Its antigen is unknown. Material: blood, obtained after autologous hematopoietic stem cell transplantation. The chain employs TRBV20-1 and TRBJ2-1; unclear D gene. The TCR was taken from a girl aged 10 to 17 with multiple sclerosis. The CDR3: CSASILDDEQFF. The CDR3 coding sequence is TGCAGTGCTAGTATCCTAGACGATGAGCAGTTCTTC.